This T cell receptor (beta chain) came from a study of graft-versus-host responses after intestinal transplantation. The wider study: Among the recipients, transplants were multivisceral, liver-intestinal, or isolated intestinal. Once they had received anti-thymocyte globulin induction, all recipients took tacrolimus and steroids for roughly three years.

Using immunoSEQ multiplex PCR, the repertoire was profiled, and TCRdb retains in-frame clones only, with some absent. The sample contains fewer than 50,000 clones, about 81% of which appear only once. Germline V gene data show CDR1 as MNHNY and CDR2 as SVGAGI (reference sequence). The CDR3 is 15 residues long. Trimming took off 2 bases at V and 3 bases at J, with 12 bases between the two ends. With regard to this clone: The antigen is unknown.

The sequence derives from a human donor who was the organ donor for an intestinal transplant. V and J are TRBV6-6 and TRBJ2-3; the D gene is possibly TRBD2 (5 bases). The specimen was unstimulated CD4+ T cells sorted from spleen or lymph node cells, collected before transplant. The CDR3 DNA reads TGTGCCAGCAGTTACGGGTTTCCGGGGACAGATACGCAGTATTTT. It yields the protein CASSYGFPGTDTQYF.